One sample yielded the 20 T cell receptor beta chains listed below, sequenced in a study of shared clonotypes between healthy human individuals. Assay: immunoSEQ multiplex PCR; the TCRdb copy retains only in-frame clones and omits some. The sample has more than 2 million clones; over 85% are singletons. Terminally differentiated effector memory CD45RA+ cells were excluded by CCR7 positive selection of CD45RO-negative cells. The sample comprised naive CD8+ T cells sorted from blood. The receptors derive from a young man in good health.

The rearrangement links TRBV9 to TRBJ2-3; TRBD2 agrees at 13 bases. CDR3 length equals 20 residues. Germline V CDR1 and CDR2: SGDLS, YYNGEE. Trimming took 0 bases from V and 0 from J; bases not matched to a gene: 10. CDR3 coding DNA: TGTGCCAGCAGCGTAGATCATCCGGGACTAGCGGGATATAGCACAGATACGCAGTATTTT. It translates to CASSVDHPGLAGYSTDTQYF.

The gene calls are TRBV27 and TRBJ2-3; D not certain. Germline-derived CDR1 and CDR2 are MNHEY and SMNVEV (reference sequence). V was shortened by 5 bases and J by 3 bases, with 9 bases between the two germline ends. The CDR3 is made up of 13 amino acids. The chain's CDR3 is CASSPPTTDTQYF. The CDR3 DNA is TGTGCCAGCAGTCCACCCACGACAGATACGCAGTATTTT.

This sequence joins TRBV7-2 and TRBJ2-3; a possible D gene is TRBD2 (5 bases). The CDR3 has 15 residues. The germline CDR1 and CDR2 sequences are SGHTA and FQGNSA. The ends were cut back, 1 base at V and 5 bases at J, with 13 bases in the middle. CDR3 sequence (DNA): TGTGCCAGCAGCTTAGAGCTAGCTTGGGAAGATACGCAGTATTTT. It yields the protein CASSLELAWEDTQYF.

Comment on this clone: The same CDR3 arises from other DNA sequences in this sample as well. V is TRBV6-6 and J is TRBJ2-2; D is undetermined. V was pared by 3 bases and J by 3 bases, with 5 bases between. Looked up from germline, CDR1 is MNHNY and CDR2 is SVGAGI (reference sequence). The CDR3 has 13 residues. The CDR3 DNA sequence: TGTGCCAGCAGTTATCTGGACACCGGGGAGCTGTTTTTT. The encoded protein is CASSYLDTGELFF.

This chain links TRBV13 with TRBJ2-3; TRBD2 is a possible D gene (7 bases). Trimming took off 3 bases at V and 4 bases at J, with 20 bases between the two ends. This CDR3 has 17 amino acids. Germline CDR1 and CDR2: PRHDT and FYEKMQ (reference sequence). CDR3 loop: CASSLVRGSGGADTQYF. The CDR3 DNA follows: TGTGCCAGCAGCTTGGTGCGGGGATCGGGGGGCGCAGATACGCAGTATTTT.

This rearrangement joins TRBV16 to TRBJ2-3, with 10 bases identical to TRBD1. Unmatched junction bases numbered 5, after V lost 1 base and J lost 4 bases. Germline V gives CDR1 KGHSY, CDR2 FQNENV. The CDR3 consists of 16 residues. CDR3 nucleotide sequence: TGTGCCAGCAGCCAATTCGGGACAGGGGCCGCAGATACGCAGTATTTT. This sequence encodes CASSQFGTGAADTQYF.

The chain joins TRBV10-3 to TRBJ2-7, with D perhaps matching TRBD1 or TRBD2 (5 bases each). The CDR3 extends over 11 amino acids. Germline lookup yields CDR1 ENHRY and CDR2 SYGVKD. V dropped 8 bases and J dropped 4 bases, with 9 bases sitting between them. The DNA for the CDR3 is TGTGCCATCGGGGACCGGTACGAGCAGTACTTC. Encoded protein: CAIGDRYEQYF.

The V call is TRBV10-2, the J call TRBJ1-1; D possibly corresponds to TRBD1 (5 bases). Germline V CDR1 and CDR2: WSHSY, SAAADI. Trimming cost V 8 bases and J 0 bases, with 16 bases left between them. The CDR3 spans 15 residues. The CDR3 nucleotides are TGCGCCAGCGCCCCTCGGGGCGCGATGAACACTGAAGCTTTCTTT. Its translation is CASAPRGAMNTEAFF.

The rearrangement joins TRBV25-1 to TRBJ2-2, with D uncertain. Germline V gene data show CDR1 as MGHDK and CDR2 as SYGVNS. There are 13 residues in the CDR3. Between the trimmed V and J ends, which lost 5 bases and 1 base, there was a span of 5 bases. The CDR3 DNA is TGTGCCAGCAGTCTGGGGAACACCGGGGAGCTGTTTTTT. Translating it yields CASSLGNTGELFF.

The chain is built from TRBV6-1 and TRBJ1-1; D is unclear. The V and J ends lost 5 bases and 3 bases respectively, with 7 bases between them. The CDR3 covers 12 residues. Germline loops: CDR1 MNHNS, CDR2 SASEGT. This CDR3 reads CASSSRYTEAFF. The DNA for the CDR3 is TGTGCCAGCAGTTCCAGGTACACTGAAGCTTTCTTT.

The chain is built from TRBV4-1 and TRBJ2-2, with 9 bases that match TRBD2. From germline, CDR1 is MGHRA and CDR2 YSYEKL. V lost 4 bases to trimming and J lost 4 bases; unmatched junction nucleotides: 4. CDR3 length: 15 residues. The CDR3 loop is CASSRGGAVTGELFF. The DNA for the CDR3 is TGCGCCAGCAGCCGCGGGGGGGCCGTCACCGGGGAGCTGTTTTTT.

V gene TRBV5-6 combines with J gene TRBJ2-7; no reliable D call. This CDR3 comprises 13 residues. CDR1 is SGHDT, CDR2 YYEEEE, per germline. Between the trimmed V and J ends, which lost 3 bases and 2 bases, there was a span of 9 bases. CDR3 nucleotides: TGTGCCAGCAGCTCGCGACGAGCCTACGAGCAGTACTTC. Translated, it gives CASSSRRAYEQYF.

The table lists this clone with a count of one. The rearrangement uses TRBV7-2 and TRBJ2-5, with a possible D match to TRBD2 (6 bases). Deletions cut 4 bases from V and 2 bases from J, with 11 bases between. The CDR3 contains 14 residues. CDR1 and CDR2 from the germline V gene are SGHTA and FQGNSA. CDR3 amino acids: CASSSTGGQETQYF. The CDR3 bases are TGTGCCAGCAGCTCGACCGGAGGGCAAGAGACCCAGTACTTC. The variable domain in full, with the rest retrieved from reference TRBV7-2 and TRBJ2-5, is GAGVSQSPSNKVTEKGKDVELRCDPISGHTALYWYRQSLGQGLEFLIYFQGNSAPDKSGLPSDRFSAERTGGSVSTLTIQRTQQEDSAVYLCASSSTGGQETQYFGPGTRLLVL.

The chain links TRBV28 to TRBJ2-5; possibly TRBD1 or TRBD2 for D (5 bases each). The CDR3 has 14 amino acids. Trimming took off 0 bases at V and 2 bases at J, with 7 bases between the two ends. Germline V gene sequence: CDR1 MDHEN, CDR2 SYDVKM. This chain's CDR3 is CASSLWGEQETQYF. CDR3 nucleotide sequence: TGTGCCAGCAGTTTATGGGGGGAGCAAGAGACCCAGTACTTC. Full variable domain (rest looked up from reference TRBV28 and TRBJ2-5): DVKVTQSSRYLVKRTGEKVFLECVQDMDHENMFWYRQDPGLGLRLIYFSYDVKMKEKGDIPEGYSVSREKKERFSLILESASTNQTSMYLCASSLWGEQETQYFGPGTRLLVL.

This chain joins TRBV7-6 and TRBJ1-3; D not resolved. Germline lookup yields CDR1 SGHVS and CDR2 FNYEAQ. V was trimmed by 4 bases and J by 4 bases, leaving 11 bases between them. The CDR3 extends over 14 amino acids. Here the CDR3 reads CASSYQVEGNTIYF. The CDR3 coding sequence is TGTGCCAGCAGCTACCAGGTGGAAGGAAACACCATATATTTT.

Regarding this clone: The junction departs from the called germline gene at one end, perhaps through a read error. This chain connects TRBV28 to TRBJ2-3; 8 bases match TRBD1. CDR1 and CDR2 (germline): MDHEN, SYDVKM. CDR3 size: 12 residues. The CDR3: CASSFPGQDLFF. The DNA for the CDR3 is TGTGCCAGCAGTTTCCCGGGACAGGATTTATTTTTT. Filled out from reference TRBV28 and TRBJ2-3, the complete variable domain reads DVKVTQSSRYLVKRTGEKVFLECVQDMDHENMFWYRQDPGLGLRLIYFSYDVKMKEKGDIPEGYSVSREKKERFSLILESASTNQTSMYLCASSFPGQDLFFGPGTRLTVL.

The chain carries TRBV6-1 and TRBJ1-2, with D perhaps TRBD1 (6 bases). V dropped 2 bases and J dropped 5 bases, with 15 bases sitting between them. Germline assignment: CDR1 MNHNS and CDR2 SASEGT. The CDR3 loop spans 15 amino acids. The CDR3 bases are TGTGCCAGCAGTGAAACCCAGGGGACGGCGTATGGCTACACCTTC. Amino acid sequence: CASSETQGTAYGYTF.

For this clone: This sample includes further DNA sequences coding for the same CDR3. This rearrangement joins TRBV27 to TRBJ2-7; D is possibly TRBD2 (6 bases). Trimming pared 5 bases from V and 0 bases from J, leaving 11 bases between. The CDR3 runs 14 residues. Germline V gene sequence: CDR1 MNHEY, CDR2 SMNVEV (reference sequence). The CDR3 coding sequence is TGTGCCAGCAGTCCGGGACTTGACTCCTACGAGCAGTACTTC. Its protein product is CASSPGLDSYEQYF.

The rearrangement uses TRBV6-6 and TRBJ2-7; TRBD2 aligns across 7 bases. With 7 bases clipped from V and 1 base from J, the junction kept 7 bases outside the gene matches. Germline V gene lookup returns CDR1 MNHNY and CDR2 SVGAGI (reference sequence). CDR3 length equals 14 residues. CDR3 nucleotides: TGTGCCAGCAACGCCGGGACTACGTCCTACGAGCAGTACTTC. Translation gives CASNAGTTSYEQYF.

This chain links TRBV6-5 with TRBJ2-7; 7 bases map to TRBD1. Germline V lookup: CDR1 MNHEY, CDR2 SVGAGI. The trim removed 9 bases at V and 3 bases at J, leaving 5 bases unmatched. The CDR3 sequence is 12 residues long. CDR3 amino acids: CASGDRNYEQYF. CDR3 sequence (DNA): TGTGCCAGTGGGGACAGAAACTACGAGCAGTACTTC.